This T cell receptor beta chain is from a study of blood T cell repertoires in COVID-19 (dated by TCRdb to 2018 to 2021). Looking at the study overall: Collaborator samples came from the United States, Italy and Spain and covered acute and convalescent phases of COVID-19. The prospective study material was composed of cDNA or gDNA derived from T cells, B-cell-depleted T cells, or PBMCs. The dataset comprised deeply sampled blood TCRbeta repertoires from subjects exposed to, actively infected with, or recovered from COVID-19. The repertoires were released in a freely available public database intended as a resource for research on the immune response to SARS-CoV-2. Samples came from the ongoing ImmuneRACE study (first 160 participants) plus 1,254 subjects from 6 global collaborators. A de-identified subject ID, COVID-19 status, age in years and sex were almost always included in the sample metadata. Where available, HLA class I and class II types were obtained from metadata supplied by the sample provider rather than from assay-based typing. Study-wide findings and limitations: The quantity of clinical and demographic metadata differed by source and by participant and was supplied without curation.

Each collaborating institution followed its own protocols to collect whole blood in K2EDTA tubes. For TCRbeta analysis, collaborator samples were shipped as frozen whole blood, as isolated PBMCs, or as DNA extracted from either sample type. Points on this clone: No antigen is known for it. There are no base qualities to consult, and no much larger clone falls within one base.

Including the terminal cysteine and phenylalanine, the CDR3 comprises 13 residues. Of all the DNA, just the CDR3 is kept, 39 bases in frame from base 1. V was cut back by 4 bases and J by 0 bases, leaving a gap of 9 bases between them. Reading the germline V gene gives CDR1 SQVTM and CDR2 ANQGSEA. TCRbeta CDR3 regions were amplified from genomic DNA using the immunoSEQ Assay, a bias-controlled multiplex PCR. In the source study's methods: The number of nucleated cells in each sample was estimated from the amplification of reference gene primers within the assay. To quantify the absolute abundance of each unique TCRbeta CDR3 rearrangement, sequence reads were collapsed and filtered. Productive Simpson clonality was computed per sample as the square root of Simpson's diversity index over productive rearrangements. As stored in TCRdb, this immuneACCESS dataset retains in-frame rearrangements with V and J assigned. A fraction of the clones does not appear; measured against another copy, unresolved V genes explain less than half of the discrepancy, and the remainder lacks a known reason. That table supplies the V and J calls and clone size; D and trimming were determined from the DNA. This sample gives 100,000 or so clones in total; 80% to 95% of them show up just once. Together, the top ten hold 4.5% to 6% of the sample.

This sequence uses TRBV29-1 and TRBJ1-1, with the D segment identity uncertain. The sample was peripheral blood. The origin of this receptor is a man between 65 and 85 years old with acute or convalescent COVID-19. The DNA sequence is TGCAGCGTTGGAACAGACATGAACACTGAAGCTTTCTTT. Translated, this is CSVGTDMNTEAFF. Here the CDR3 is joined to the reference TRBV29-1 and TRBJ1-1 genes, and the full variable domain is: SAVISQKPSRDICQRGTSLTIQCQVDSQVTMMFWYRQQPGQSLTLIATANQGSEATYESGFVIDKFPISRPNLTFSTLTVSNMSPEDSSIYLCSVGTDMNTEAFFGQGTRLTVV.